This T cell receptor (beta chain) was identified in a study of cytomegalovirus exposure and HLA in healthy donors. The length of the CDR3 is 15 residues. The germline CDR1 and CDR2 sequences are SGHRS and YFSETQ. V was pared by 1 base and J by 0 bases, with 10 bases between. The table came from immunoSEQ multiplex PCR; TCRdb's copy has only in-frame clones and leaves some out. The table includes around 260,000 clones, roughly 91% detected once. The rearrangement links TRBV5-1 to TRBJ2-5, with D uncertain. Sequenced sample: PBMCs. This sequence originates from a woman in her 30s in good health and CMV-seronegative. CDR3 protein: CASSLNLQYQETQYF. Written as DNA, the CDR3 is TGCGCCAGCAGCTTGAACCTACAGTACCAAGAGACCCAGTACTTC.